Detailed here is one T cell receptor beta chain. Its antigen remains unidentified. No qualities accompany the bases; no much larger clone lies one base away. The sample's time point, from its label and the paper: baseline before first vaccination. The vaccinee samples were drawn from two UK trials, COV001 and COV002, one of which was a single-blind randomized controlled phase 2/3 trial testing AZD1222 (ChAdOx1 nCoV-19) in healthy adults. Trial participant PBMC samples were collected at day 0 and day 28 after the second dose for TCRbeta chain sequencing. The CDR3 regions of human TCRbeta chains were analyzed by immunosequencing. The study's own analysis went as follows. TCRs in the repertoires were compared against a reference library of SARS-CoV-2-specific TCRs that had been generated with the MIRA antigen-specificity platform. Breadth was defined as the fraction of unique TCRs that were SARS-CoV-2-associated, and depth was defined as the fraction of total T cells that were SARS-CoV-2-associated. Using the MIRA data, every spike-specific TCR was mapped to the spike region that the TCR reacted to and assigned to either a CD4 or a CD8 class. Log10-transformed breadth and depth values were compared by one-way ANOVA with Sidak's multiple comparisons tests. The immuneACCESS repertoire file appears here via TCRdb, limited to in-frame rearrangements. These files lack a portion of the clones; in checked studies, under half of the deficit traces to unresolved V genes, and the cause of the others is not known. That table gives V, J and clone size, and the DNA gave D and trimming. The sample table contains about 120,000 clones; only one count was recorded for roughly 88% of them. The top ten hold under 4.5% of the sample.

These data are taken from a study of T cell responses to AZD1222 COVID-19 vaccine (dated by TCRdb to the early 2020s). About the investigation overall: AZD1222 recipients with second doses at about 4 weeks or about 12 weeks were pooled, because spike-specific TCR depth and breadth did not differ between schedules. A total of over 230 trial participants underwent TCR sequencing, of whom 207 received two doses of AZD1222 and about 26 received two doses of the MenACWY control vaccine. Trial participants were enrolled by age into subgroups of 18-55, 56-69 and 70-plus years, and 148, 28 and 57 TCR-sequenced participants, respectively, were included in these subgroups. The full study reports these points: After two AZD1222 doses, spike-specific TCR breadth and depth were significantly higher than at day 0 and than in MenACWY recipients. Epitopes outside the regions mutated in the B.1.351 and B.1.1.7 variants were reportedly recognized by nearly half of the unique spike-specific TCRs. Because no samples from the day 14 peak response were available, repertoires could be characterized only after the peak T cell response. The 56-69-year group was small, and its depth increase did not reach significance, likely because of low power. Participants were mostly white British, with more females than males. The authors suggested clonal diversity may have been underestimated. Conclusions about previously exposed vaccinees are limited, since just six or seven AZD1222 recipients were seropositive for SARS-CoV-2 at baseline. The vaccine-associated CD4 TCRs covered the entire spike protein, and the dominant responses fell in regions 160-218 and 743-854.

Per the germline V gene, LGHNA is the CDR1 and YSLEER is the CDR2. After removal of 0 bases from V and 8 bases from J, the junction retains 9 bases not matched to a gene. Counted from cysteine to phenylalanine, this CDR3 has 15 amino acids. Kept here is only the CDR3 DNA, which spans 45 bases and is read in frame from base 1. In this chain, TRBV4-3 is recombined with TRBJ1-2, with 7 bases matching TRBD1. The clonotype was recovered from an adult in good health. The sample was peripheral blood, taken on day 0 of AZD1222 vaccination. Here the CDR3 is given as CASSQDGTGEVGYTF. The bases read TGCGCCAGCAGCCAAGACGGAACAGGGGAAGTAGGCTACACCTTC.